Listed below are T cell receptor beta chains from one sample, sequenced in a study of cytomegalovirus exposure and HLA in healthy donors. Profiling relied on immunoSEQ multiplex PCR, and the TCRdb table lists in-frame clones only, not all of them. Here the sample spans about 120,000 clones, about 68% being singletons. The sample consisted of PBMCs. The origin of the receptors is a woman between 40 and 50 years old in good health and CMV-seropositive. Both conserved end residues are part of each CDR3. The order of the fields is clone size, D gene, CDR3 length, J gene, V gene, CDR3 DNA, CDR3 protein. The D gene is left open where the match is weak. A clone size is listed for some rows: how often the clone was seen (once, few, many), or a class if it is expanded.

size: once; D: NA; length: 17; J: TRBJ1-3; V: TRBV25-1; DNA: TGTGCCAGCAGTGAATTCGGGGGGCAGAAGACTGGAAACACCATATATTTT; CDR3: CASSEFGGQKTGNTIYF
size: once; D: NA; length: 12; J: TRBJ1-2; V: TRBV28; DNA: TGTTCATCCGGACAGAGAAACTATGGCTACACCTTC; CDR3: CSSGQRNYGYTF
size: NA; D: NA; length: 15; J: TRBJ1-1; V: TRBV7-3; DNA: TGTGCCAGCAGCCTCGACGACAGAATGAACACTGAAGCTTTCTTT; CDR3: CASSLDDRMNTEAFF
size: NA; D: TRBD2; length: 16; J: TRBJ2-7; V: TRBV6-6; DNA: TGTGCCAGCAGTTACCCCGAGACTAGCGGGGCCTACGAGCAGTACTTC; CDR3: CASSYPETSGAYEQYF
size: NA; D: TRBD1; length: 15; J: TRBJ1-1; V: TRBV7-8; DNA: TGTGCCAGCAGCCCCTGGACAGGAAGGAACCGAGAAGCTTTCTTT; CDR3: CASSPWTGRNREAFF
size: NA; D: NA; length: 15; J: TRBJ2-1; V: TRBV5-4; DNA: TGTGCCAGCAGCTTGCGAGAGAGCTCCTACAATGAGCAGTTCTTC; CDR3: CASSLRESSYNEQFF
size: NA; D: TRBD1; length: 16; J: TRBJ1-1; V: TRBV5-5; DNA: TGTGCCAGCAGCCCATATAGGGGACAGGGGGCGACTGAAGCTTTCTTT; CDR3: CASSPYRGQGATEAFF
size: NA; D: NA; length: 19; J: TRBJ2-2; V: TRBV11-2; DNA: TGTGCCAGCAGCAAAAGGGGCCCGGGGGACAGCAAGAACACCGGGGAGCTGTTTTTT; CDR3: CASSKRGPGDSKNTGELFF
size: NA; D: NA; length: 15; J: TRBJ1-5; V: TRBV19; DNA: TGTGCCAGTAGTATAGATTCGACATCTAATCAGCCCCAGCATTTT; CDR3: CASSIDSTSNQPQHF
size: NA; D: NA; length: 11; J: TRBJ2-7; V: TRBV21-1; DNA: TGTGCCAGCAGCTATTCCTACGAGCAGTACTTC; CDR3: CASSYSYEQYF
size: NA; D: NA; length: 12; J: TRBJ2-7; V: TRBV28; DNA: TGTGCCACCCTGGACAACTCCTACGAGCAGTACTTC; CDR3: CATLDNSYEQYF
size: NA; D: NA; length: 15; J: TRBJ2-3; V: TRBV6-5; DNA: TGTGCCAGCAGTTACAACAGGGTTGGGACAGATACGCAGTATTTT; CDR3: CASSYNRVGTDTQYF
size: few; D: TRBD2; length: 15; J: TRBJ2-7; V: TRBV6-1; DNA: TGTGCCAGCAGTGGCCGACTAGCGGGGACCTACGAGCAGTACTTC; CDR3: CASSGRLAGTYEQYF
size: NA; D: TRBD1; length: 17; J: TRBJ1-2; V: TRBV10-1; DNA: TGCGCCAGCAGTGAGTCCGAGACAGGGGAGGCTAACTATGGCTACACCTTC; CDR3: CASSESETGEANYGYTF
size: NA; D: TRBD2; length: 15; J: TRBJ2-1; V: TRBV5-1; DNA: TGCGCCAGCAGGGGTAGCGGGGGTAGCTACAATGAGCAGTTCTTC; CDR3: CASRGSGGSYNEQFF
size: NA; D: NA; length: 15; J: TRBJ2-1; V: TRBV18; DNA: TGTGCCAGCTCACCGGGGTTGACTATATACAATGAGCAGTTCTTC; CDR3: CASSPGLTIYNEQFF
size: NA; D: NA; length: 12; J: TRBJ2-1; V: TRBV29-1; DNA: TGCAGCGTTGAACCCGCAGGCAATGAGCAGTTCTTC; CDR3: CSVEPAGNEQFF
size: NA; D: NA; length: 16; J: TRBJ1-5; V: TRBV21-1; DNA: TGTGCCAGCAGCAAAGCGGGCAGGGTGGGCAATCAGCCCCAGCATTTT; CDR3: CASSKAGRVGNQPQHF
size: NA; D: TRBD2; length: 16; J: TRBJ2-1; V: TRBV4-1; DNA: TGCGCCAGCAGCCAAGGACTAGCGGTTTCCTACAATGAGCAGTTCTTC; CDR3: CASSQGLAVSYNEQFF
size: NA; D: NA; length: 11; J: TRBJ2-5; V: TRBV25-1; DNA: TGTGCCAGCAGTGGAACTGGAGACCAGTACTTC; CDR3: CASSGTGDQYF
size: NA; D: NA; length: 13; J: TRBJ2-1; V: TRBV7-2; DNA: TGTGCCAGCAGCTCCGTACTACACAATGAGCAGTTCTTC; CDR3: CASSSVLHNEQFF
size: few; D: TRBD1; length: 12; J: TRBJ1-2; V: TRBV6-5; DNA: TGTGCCAGCAGCCGACAGGGGGATGGCTACACCTTC; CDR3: CASSRQGDGYTF
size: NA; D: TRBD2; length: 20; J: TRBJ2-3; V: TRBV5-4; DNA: TGTGCCAGCAGCCCGAGGATCGGGCTAGCGGGACTAGAACGCACAGATACGCAGTATTTT; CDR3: CASSPRIGLAGLERTDTQYF
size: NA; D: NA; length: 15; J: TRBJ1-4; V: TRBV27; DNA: TGTGCCAGCAGCCCAAGCGGGACTGTTTCGGAAAAACTGTTTTTT; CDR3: CASSPSGTVSEKLFF
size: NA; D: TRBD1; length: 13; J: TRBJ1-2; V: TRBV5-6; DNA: TGTGCCAGCAGCGAGGGACAGATTTATGGCTACACCTTC; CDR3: CASSEGQIYGYTF
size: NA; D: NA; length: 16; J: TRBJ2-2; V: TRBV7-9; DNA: TGTGCCAGCAGCTTCAGCCAGGGGCAGAACACCGGGGAGCTGTTTTTT; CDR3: CASSFSQGQNTGELFF
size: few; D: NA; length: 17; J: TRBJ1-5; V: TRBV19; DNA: TGTGCCAGTAGTATTAGGCGGGCGGGGGGAAGCAATCAGCCCCAGCATTTT; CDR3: CASSIRRAGGSNQPQHF
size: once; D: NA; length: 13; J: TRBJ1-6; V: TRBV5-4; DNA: TGTGCCAGCAACGGGGGTAGCAATTCACCCCTCCACTTT; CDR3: CASNGGSNSPLHF
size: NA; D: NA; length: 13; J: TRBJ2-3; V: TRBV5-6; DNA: TGTGCCAGCACCGCGGGATTTGGAGATACGCAGTATTTT; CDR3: CASTAGFGDTQYF
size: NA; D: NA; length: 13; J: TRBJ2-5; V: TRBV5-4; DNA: TGTGCCAGCAGCCTCCGGGGACAAGAGACCCAGTACTTC; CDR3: CASSLRGQETQYF
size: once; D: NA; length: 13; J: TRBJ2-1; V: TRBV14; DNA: TGTGCCAGCAGCCACGGTCACTACAATGAGCAGTTCTTC; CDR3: CASSHGHYNEQFF
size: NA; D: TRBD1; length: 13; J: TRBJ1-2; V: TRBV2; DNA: TGTGCCAGCAGGCTAAGGGGGCAGGGTGGCTACACCTTC; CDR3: CASRLRGQGGYTF
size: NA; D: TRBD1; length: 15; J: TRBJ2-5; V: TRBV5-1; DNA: TGCGCCAGCAGCCTTGGTGGAGCAGGGGGCGAGACCCAGTACTTC; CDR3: CASSLGGAGGETQYF
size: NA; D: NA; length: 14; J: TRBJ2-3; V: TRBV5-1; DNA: TGCGCCAGCAGCTTGGCCAGGGGCCCAGATACGCAGTATTTT; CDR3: CASSLARGPDTQYF
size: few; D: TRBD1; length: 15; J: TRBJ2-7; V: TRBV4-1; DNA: TGCGCCAGCAGCCATACTATTGGACAGGCCTACGAGCAGTACTTC; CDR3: CASSHTIGQAYEQYF
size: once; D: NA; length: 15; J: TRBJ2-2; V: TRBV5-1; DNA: TGCGCCAGCAGCCCGTCTGGAGGGGCCACCGGGGAGCTGTTTTTT; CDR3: CASSPSGGATGELFF
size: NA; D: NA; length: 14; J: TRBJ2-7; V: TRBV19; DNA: TGTGCCAGTAGTAAGCAGGGCCTGATGGGGGAGCAGTACTTC; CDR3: CASSKQGLMGEQYF
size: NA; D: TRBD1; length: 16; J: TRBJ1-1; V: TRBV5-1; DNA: TGCGCCAGCAGCTTGGGACAGGGGTCCTTGAACACTGAAGCTTTCTTT; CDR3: CASSLGQGSLNTEAFF
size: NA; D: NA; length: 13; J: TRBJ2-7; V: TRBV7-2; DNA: TGTGCCAGCAGCTTGATCTACTCCTACGAGCAGTACTTC; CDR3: CASSLIYSYEQYF
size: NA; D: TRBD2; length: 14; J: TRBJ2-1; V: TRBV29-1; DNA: TGCAGCGTTGCCGGGACTAGTTACTACAATGAGCAGTTCTTC; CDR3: CSVAGTSYYNEQFF